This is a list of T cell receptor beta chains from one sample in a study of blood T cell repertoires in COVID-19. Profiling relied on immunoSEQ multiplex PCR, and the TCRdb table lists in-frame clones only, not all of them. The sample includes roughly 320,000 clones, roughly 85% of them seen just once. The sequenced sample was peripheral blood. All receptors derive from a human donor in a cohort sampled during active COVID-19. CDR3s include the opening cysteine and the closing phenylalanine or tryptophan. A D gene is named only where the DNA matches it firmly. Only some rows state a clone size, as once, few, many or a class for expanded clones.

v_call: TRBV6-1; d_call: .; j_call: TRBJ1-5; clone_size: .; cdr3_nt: TGTGCCAGCAGTGAAGTGACAGGCCCCAATCAGCCCCAGCATTTT; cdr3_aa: CASSEVTGPNQPQHF
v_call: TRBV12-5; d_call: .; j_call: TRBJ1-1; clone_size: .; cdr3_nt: TGTGCTAGTGGTTTGCCCCATGTAGAGGGAAGGACTGAAGCTTTCTTT; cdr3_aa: CASGLPHVEGRTEAFF
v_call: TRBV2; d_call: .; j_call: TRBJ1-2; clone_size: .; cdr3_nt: TGTGCCAGCAGTAGAGGGACACGAGGTCCTAACTATGGCTACACCTTC; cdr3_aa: CASSRGTRGPNYGYTF
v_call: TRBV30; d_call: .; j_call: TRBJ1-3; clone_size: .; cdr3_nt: TGTGCCTGGAGTGTCCCAAAAGAGAGCTCTGGAAACACCATATATTTT; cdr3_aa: CAWSVPKESSGNTIYF
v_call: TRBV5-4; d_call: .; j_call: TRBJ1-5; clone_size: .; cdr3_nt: TGTGCCAGCAGCTTGGGGACAGAGGGTAATCAGCCCCAGCATTTT; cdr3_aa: CASSLGTEGNQPQHF
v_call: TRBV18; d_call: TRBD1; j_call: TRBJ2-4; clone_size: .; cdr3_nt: TGTGCCAGCTCACTAGGTCCCGGGACAGGAGTAGCCAAAAACATTCAGTACTTC; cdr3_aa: CASSLGPGTGVAKNIQYF
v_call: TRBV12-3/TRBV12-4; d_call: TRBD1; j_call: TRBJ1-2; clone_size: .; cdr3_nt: TGTGCCAGCGCAGGGGGCTTAAAGGGCTACACCTTC; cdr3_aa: CASAGGLKGYTF
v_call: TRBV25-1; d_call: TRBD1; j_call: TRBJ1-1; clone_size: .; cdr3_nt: TGTGCCAGCAGTACCCGGACAGGGAACACTGAAGCTTTCTTT; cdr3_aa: CASSTRTGNTEAFF
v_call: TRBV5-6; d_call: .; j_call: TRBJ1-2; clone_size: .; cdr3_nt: TGTGCCAGCAGCTTGGCCGTTAGCCCGTATGGCTACACCTTC; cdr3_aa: CASSLAVSPYGYTF
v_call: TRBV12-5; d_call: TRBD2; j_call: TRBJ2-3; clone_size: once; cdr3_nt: TGTGCTAGTGGTTTGGAACTCAGGGAGCGGGGGGGCTCAGATACGCAGTATTTT; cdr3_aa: CASGLELRERGGSDTQYF
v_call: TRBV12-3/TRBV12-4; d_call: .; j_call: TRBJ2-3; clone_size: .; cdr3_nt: TGTGCCAGCAGACCATCGGCAGATACGCAGTATTTT; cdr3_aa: CASRPSADTQYF
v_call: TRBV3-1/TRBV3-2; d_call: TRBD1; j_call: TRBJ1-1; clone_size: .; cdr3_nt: TGTGCCAGCAGCCAAGGTGGCAGGGGGGCTGAAGCTTTCTTT; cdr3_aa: CASSQGGRGAEAFF
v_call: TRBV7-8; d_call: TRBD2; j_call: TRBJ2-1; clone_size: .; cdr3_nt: TGTGCCAGCAGCTTAGCTTACGGGGGGTTATGGAATGAGCAGTTCTTC; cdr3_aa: CASSLAYGGLWNEQFF
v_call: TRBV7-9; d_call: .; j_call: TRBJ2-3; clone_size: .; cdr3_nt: TGTGCCAGCAGCCCCCCTCCGGATACGCAGTATTTT; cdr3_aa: CASSPPPDTQYF
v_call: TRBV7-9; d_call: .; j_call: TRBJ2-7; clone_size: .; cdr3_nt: TGTGCCAGCAGCTTGCAACAAGTTTACGAGCAGTACTTC; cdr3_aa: CASSLQQVYEQYF
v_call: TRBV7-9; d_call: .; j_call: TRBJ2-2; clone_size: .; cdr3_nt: TGTGCCAGCCGCGAGACCGGGGAGCTGTTTTTT; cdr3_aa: CASRETGELFF
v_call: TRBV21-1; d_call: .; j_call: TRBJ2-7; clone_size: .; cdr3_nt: TGTGCCATAAAGCGGGGGGGTCCAACTCTCACTTACGAGCAGTACTTC; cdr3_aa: CAIKRGGPTLTYEQYF
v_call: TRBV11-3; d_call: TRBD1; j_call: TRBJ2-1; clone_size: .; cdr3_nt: TGTGCCAGCAGCTTAGCGAGGGGACAGGGAAACAATGAGCAGTTCTTC; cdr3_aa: CASSLARGQGNNEQFF
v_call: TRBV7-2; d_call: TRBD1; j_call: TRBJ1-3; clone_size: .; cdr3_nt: TGTGCCAGCAGCCGGGACAGGTCGTGGGGAAACACCATATATTTT; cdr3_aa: CASSRDRSWGNTIYF
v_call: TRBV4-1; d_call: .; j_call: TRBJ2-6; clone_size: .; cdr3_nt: TGCGCCAGCAGTCCCGGACCTGGGGCCTCTGGGGCCAACGTCCTGACTTTC; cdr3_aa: CASSPGPGASGANVLTF
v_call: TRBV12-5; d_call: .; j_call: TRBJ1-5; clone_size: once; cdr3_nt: TGTGCTAGTGGTCGAGGGGGAGACAATCAGCCCCAGCATTTT; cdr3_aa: CASGRGGDNQPQHF
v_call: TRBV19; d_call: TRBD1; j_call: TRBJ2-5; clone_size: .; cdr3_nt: TGTGCCAGTAGTACTCTTGACAGGGGGCCAGAGACCCAGTACTTC; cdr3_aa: CASSTLDRGPETQYF
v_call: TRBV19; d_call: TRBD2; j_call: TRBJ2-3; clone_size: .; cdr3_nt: TGTGCCAGTAAGACTAGCGGGGGTAATGCAGATACGCAGTATTTT; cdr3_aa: CASKTSGGNADTQYF
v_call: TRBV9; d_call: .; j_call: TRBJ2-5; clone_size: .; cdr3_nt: TGTGCCAGCAGCGTAGGGGCTAACAAAGAGACCCAGTACTTC; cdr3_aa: CASSVGANKETQYF
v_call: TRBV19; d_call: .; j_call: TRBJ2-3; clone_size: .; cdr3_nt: TGTGCCAGCTCTCCCGGAGGCAGCACAGATACGCAGTATTTT; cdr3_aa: CASSPGGSTDTQYF
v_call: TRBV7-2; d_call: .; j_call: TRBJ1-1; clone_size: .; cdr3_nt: TGTGCCAGCAGCTCAGGAACAGGGCCCACTGAAGCTTTCTTT; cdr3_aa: CASSSGTGPTEAFF
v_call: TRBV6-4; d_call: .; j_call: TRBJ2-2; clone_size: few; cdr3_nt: TGTGCCAGCAGTGACAGGGCAGGGGACACCGGGGAGCTGTTTTTT; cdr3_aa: CASSDRAGDTGELFF
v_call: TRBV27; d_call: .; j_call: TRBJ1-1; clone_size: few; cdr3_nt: TGTGCCAGCAGTCCGGGGTACACTGAAGCTTTCTTT; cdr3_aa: CASSPGYTEAFF
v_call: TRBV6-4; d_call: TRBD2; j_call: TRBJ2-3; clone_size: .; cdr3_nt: TGTGCCAGCAGTGTTGTACCTAGCGGGGTTTCAGATACGCAGTATTTT; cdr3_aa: CASSVVPSGVSDTQYF
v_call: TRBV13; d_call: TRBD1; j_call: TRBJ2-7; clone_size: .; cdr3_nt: TGTGCCAGCAGCTTTGGGGGACAGCAGAACTACGAGCAGTACTTC; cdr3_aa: CASSFGGQQNYEQYF
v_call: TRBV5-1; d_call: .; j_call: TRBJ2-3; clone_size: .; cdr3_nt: TGCGCCAGCAGCCCGGTCGCTCTCACTGGCACAGATACGCAGTATTTT; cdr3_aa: CASSPVALTGTDTQYF
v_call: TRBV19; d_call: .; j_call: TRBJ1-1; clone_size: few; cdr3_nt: TGTGCCAGTAGTAGTTGGTCTGCGGGGAACACTGAAGCTTTCTTT; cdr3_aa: CASSSWSAGNTEAFF
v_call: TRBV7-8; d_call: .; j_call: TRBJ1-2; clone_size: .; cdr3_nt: TGTGCCAGCAGCTTAGCCCCTCAGGGGTTCTATGGCTACACCTTC; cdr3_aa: CASSLAPQGFYGYTF
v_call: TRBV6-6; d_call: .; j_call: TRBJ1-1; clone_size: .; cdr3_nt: TGTGCCAGCAGTTACTCGACTGGTATTGAAGCTTTCTTT; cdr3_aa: CASSYSTGIEAFF
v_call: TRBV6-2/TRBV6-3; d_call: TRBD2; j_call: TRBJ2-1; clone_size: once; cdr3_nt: TGTGCCAGCAGTCCCGGGAGGAGCACTGAGCAGTTCTTC; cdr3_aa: CASSPGRSTEQFF
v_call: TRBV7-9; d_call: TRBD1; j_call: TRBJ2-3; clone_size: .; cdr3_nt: TGTGCCAGCAGCTTACCCTCAGAATCGACAGGGGCGTCCGTAGATACGCAGTATTTT; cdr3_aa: CASSLPSESTGASVDTQYF
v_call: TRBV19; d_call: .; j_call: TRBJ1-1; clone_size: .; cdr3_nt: TGTGCCAGTAGTATGGGGGCCCTGAACACTGAAGCTTTCTTT; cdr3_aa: CASSMGALNTEAFF
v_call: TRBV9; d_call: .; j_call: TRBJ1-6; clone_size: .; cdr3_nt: TGTGCCAGCAGCAAGGGGGATTCACCCCTCCACTTT; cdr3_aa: CASSKGDSPLHF
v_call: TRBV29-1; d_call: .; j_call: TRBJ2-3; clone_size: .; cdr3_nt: TGCAGCGTTGTATTAGGGAGGAGATCCACAGATACGCAGTATTTT; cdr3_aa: CSVVLGRRSTDTQYF
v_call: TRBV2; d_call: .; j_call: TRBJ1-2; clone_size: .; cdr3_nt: TGTGCCAGCACGAGCCAACAGGGCTCTATGTATGGCTACACCTTC; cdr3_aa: CASTSQQGSMYGYTF
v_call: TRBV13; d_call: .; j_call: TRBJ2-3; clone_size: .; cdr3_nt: TGTGCCAGCAGCTTAGTTGTCGGGAATACGCAGTATTTT; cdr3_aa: CASSLVVGNTQYF
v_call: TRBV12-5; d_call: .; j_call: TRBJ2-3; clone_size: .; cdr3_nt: TGTGCTAGTGCCTGGACTGGCTTCACAGATACGCAGTATTTT; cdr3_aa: CASAWTGFTDTQYF
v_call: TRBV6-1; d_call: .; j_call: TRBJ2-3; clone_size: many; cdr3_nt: TGTGCCAGCAGTGAAACGGGGCTAGCGTCAGCAGATACGCAGTATTTT; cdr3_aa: CASSETGLASADTQYF